A single TCR beta chain is shown here with its context. Participants were aged about 18 to 89 years from about two dozen US areas. Two negative PCRs, clearance, or symptom resolution had been documented for recovered Cohort 3 donors. Sequenced by immunoSEQ multiplex PCR; TCRdb stores in-frame clones only, minus some. The repertoire includes roughly 400,000 clones, about 90% of them detected once, and 1.5% to 2% sits in the top ten. The data derive from a study of blood T cell repertoires in COVID-19. The length of the CDR3 is 14 residues. The V gene lost 0 bases and the J gene lost 9 bases, with 15 bases spanning the gap. The germline CDR1 and CDR2 sequences are MGHDK and SYGVNS.

This receptor was obtained from a young woman who had recovered from COVID-19. The chain is built from TRBV25-1 and TRBJ2-7; D is ambiguous. Sequencing was carried out using PBMCs or T cells enriched from blood (not recorded which). The CDR3: CASSEYLSRSRQYF. CDR3 coding DNA: TGTGCCAGCAGTGAATATCTGAGCCGAAGTCGGCAGTACTTC.